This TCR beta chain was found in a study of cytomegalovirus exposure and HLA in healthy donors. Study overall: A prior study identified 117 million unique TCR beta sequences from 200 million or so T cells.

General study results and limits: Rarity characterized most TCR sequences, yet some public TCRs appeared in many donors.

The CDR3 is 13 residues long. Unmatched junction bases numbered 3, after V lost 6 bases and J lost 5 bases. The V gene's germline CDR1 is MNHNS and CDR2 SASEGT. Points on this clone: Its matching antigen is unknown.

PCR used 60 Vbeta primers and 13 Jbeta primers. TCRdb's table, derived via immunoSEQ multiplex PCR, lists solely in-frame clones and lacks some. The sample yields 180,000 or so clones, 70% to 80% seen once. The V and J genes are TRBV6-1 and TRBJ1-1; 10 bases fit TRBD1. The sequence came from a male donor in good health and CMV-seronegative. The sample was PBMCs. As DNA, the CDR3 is TGTGCCAGCAGGGGACAGGGGTGGACTGAAGCTTTCTTT. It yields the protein CASRGQGWTEAFF.